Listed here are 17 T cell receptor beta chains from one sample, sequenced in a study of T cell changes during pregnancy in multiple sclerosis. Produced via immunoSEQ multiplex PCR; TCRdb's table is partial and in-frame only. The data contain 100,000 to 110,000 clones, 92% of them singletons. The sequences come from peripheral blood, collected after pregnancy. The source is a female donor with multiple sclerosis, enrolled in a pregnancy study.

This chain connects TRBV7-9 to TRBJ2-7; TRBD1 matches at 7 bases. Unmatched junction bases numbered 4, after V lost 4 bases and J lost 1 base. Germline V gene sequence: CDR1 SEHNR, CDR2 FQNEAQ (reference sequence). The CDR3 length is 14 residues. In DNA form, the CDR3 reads TGTGCCAGCAGCTCACTGACAGGGTCCTACGAGCAGTACTTC. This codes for CASSSLTGSYEQYF. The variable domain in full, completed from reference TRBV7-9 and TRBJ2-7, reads DTGVSQNPRHKITKRGQNVTFRCDPISEHNRLYWYRQTLGQGPEFLTYFQNEAQLEKSRLLSDRFSAERPKGSFSTLEIQRTEQGDSAMYLCASSSLTGSYEQYFGPGTRLTVT.

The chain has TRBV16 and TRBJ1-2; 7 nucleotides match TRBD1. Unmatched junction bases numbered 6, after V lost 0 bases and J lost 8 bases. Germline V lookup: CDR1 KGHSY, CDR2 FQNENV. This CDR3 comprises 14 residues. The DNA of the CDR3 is TGTGCCAGCAGCCAATCGACAGGGACGGAGGGCTACACCTTC. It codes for CASSQSTGTEGYTF.

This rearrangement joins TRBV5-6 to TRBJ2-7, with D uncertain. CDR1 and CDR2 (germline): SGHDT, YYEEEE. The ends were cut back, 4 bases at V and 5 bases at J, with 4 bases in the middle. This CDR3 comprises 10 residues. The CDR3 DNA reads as TGTGCCAGCAGCGGCAACGAGCAGTACTTC. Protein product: CASSGNEQYF.

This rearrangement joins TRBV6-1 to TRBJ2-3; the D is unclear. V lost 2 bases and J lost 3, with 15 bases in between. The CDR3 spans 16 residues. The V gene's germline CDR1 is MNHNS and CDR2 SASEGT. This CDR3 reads CASSEWAPGRTDTQYF. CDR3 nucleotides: TGTGCCAGCAGTGAATGGGCTCCTGGGCGTACAGATACGCAGTATTTT.

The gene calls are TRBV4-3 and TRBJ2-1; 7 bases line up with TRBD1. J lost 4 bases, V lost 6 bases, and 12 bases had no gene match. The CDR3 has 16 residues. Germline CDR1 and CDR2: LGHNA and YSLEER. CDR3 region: CASRHLAGTVYNEQFF. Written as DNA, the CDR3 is TGCGCCAGCAGACACTTGGCAGGGACAGTTTACAATGAGCAGTTCTTC.

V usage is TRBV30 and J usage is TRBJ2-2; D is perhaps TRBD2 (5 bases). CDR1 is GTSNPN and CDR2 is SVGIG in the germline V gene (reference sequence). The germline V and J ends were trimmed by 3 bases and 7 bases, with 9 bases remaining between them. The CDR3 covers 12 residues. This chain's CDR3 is CAWSTGIGELFF. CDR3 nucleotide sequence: TGTGCCTGGAGCACGGGGATCGGGGAGCTGTTTTTT.

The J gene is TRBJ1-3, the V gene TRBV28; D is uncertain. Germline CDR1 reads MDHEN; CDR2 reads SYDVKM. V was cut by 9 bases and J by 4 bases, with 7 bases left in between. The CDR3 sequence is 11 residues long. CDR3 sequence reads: CASQKGNTIYF. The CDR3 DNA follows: TGTGCCAGTCAGAAAGGAAACACCATATATTTT.

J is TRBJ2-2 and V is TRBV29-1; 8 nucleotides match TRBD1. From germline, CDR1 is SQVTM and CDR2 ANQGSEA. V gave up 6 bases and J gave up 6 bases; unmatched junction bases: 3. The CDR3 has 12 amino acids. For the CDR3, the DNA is TGCAGCGTGGCGACAGGGGCCGGGGAGCTGTTTTTT. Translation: CSVATGAGELFF.

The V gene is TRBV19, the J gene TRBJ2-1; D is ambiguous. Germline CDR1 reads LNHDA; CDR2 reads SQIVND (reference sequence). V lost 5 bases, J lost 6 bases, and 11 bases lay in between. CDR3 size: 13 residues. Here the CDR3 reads CASSLGSANEQFF. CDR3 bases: TGTGCCAGTAGTCTCGGAAGCGCCAATGAGCAGTTCTTC.

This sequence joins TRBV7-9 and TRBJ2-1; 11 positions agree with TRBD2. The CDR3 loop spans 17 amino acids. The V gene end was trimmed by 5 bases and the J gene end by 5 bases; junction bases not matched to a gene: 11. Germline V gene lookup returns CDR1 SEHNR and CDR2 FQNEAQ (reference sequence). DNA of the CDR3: TGTGCCAGCAGCGCCCAGACTAGCGGGATTAACCACAATGAGCAGTTCTTC. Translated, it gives CASSAQTSGINHNEQFF.

CDR3 DNA sequence: TGTGCCAGCAATAGACAGGGGGCAACTGGAAACACCATATATTTT. Its protein product is CASNRQGATGNTIYF. The V call is TRBV6-1, the J call TRBJ1-3; TRBD1 matches 10 bases. Looked up from germline, CDR1 is MNHNS and CDR2 is SASEGT. The CDR3 runs to 15 residues. The J segment lost 2 bases and the V segment lost 7 bases, leaving 5 bases of the junction unmatched.

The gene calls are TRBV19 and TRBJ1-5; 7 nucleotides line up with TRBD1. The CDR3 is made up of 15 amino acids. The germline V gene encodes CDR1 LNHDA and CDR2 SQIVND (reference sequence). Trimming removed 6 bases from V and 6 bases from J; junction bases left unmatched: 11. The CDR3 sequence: CASSPLTGTGQPQHF. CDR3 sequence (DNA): TGTGCCAGTAGCCCTCTGACAGGGACGGGTCAGCCCCAGCATTTT.

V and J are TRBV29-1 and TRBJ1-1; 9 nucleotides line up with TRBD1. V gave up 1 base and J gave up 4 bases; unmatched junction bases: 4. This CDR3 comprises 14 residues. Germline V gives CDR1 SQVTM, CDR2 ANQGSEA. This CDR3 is CSVEALGQGTEAFF. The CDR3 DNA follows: TGCAGCGTTGAAGCCCTGGGACAGGGCACTGAAGCTTTCTTT.

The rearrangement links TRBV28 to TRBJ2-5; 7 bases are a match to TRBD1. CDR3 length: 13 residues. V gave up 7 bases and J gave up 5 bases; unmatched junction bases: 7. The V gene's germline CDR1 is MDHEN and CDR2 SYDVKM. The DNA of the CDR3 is TGTGCCAGCAACCCAGGGGGAGTTGAGACCCAGTACTTC. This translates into CASNPGGVETQYF.

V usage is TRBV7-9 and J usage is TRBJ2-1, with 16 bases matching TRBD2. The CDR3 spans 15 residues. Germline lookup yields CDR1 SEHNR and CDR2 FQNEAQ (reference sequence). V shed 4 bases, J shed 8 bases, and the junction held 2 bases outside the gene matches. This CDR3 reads CASSWGLAGGDEQFF. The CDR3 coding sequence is TGTGCCAGCAGCTGGGGACTAGCGGGAGGGGATGAGCAGTTCTTC.

The CDR3: CASSRTASSYEQYF. The DNA of the CDR3 is TGTGCCAGCAGCCGGACAGCGAGTTCCTACGAGCAGTACTTC. The chain has TRBV2 and TRBJ2-7, with D possibly TRBD1 on 6 matching bases. Trimming shortened V by 6 bases and J by 1 base, and 13 bases separated the two germline ends. CDR3 size: 14 residues. The germline gives CDR1 SNHLY, CDR2 FYNNEI.

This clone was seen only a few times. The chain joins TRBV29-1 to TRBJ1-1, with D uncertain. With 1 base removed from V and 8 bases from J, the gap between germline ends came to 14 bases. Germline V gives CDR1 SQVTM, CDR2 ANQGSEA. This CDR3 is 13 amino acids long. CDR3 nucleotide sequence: TGCAGCGTTGAAGGGAGGGTTCTATCCGAAGCTTTCTTT. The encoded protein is CSVEGRVLSEAFF.